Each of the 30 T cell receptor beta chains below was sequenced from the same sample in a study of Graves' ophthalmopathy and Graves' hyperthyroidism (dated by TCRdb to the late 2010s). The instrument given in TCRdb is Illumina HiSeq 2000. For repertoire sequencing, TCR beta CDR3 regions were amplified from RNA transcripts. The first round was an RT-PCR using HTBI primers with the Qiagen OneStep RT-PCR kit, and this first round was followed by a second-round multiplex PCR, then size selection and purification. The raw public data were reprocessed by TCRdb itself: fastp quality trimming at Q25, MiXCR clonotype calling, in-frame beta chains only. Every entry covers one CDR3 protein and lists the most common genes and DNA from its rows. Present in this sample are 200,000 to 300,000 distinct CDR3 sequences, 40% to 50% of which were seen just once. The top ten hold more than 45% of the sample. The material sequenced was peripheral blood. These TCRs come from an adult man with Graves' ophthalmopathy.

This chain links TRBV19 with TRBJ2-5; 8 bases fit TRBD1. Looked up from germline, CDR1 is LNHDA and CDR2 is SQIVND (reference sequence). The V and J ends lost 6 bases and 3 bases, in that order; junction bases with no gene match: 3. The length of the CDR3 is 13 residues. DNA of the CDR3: TGTGCCAGTAGGACGACAGGGGAAGAGACCCAGTACTTC. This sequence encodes CASRTTGEETQYF.

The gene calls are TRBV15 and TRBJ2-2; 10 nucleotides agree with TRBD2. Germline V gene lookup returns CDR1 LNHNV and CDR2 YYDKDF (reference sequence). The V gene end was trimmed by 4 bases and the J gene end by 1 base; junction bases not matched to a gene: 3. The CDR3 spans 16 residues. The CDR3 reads CATSTQREGNTGELFF. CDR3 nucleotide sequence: TGTGCCACCAGCACCCAGCGGGAGGGGAACACCGGGGAGCTGTTTTTT.

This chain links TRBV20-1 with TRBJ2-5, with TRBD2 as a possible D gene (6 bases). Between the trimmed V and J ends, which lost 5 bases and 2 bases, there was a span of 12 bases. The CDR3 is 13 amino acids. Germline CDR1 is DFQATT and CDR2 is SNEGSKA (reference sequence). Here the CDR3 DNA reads TGCAGTGCTCAACTAGCAAGACAAGAGACCCAGTACTTC. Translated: CSAQLARQETQYF.

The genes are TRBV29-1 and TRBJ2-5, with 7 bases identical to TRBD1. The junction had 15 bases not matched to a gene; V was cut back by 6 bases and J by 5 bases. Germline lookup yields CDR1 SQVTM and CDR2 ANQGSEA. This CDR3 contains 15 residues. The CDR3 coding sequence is TGCAGCGTCTGGTCCCGACAGGGAACAGGGGAGACCCAGTACTTC. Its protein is CSVWSRQGTGETQYF. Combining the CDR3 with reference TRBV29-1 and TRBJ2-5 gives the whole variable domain SAVISQKPSRDICQRGTSLTIQCQVDSQVTMMFWYRQQPGQSLTLIATANQGSEATYESGFVIDKFPISRPNLTFSTLTVSNMSPEDSSIYLCSVWSRQGTGETQYFGPGTRLLVL.

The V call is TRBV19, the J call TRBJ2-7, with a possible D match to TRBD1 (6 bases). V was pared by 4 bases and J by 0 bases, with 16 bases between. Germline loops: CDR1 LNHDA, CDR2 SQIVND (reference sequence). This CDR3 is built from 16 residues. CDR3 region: CASSSPGQTSSYEQYF. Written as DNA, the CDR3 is TGTGCCAGTAGTAGCCCGGGACAAACGAGCTCCTACGAGCAGTACTTC.

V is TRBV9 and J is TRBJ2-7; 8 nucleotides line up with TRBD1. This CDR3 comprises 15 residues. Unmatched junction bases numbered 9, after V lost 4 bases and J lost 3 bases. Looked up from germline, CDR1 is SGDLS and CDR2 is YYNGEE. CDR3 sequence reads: CASSPIGQGGYEQYF. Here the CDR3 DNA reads TGTGCCAGCAGCCCGATAGGACAGGGAGGCTACGAGCAGTACTTC. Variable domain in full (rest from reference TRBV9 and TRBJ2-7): DSGVTQTPKHLITATGQRVTLRCSPRSGDLSVYWYQQSLDQGLQFLIQYYNGEERAKGNILERFSAQQFPDLHSELNLSSLELGDSALYFCASSPIGQGGYEQYFGPGTRLTVT.

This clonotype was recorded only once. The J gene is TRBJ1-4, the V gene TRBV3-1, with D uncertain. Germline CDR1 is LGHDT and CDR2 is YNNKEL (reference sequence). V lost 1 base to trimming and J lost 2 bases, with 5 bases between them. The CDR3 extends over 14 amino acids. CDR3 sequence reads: CASSQGRTNEKLFF. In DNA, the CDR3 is TGTGCCAGCAGCCAAGGCAGGACTAATGAAAAACTGTTTTTT.

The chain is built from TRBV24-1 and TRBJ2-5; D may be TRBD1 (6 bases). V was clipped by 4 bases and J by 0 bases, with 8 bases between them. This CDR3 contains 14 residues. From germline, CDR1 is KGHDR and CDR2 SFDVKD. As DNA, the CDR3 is TGTGCCACCAGTGAAAGACAGGACCAAGAGACCCAGTACTTC. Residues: CATSERQDQETQYF.

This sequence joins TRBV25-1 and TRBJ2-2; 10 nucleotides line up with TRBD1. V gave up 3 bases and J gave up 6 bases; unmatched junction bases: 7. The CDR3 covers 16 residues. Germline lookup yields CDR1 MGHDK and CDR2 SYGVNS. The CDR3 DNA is TGTGCCAGCAGTGACCTCGACAGGGGGCACGCCGGGGAGCTGTTTTTT. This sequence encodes CASSDLDRGHAGELFF.

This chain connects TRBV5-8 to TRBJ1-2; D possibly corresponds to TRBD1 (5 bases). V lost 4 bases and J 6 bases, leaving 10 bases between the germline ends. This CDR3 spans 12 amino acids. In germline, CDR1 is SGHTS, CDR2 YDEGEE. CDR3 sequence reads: CASSLPGNGYTF. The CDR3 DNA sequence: TGTGCCAGCAGCCTCCCAGGGAATGGCTACACCTTC.

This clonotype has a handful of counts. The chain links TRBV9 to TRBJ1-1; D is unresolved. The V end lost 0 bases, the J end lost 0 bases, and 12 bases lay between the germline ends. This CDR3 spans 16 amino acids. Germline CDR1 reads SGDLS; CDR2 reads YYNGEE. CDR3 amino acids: CASSVESDGLNTEAFF. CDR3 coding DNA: TGTGCCAGCAGCGTAGAAAGTGACGGCTTGAACACTGAAGCTTTCTTT.

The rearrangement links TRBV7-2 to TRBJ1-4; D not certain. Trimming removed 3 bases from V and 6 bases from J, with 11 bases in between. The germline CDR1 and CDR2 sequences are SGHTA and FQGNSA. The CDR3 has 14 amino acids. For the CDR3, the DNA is TGTGCCAGCAGCTTGGCGGGGTCGGATGAAAAACTGTTTTTT. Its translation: CASSLAGSDEKLFF.

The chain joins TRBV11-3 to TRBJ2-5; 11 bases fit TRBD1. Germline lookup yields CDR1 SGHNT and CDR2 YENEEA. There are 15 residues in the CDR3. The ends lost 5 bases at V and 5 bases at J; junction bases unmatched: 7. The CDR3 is CASSPFGQGAETQYF. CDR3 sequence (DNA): TGTGCCAGCAGCCCCTTCGGACAGGGGGCGGAGACCCAGTACTTC.

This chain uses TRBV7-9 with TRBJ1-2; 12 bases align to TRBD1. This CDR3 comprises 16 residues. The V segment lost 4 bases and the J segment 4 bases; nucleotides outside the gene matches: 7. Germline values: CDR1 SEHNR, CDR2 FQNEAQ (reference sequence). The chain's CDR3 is CASSSTGTGGGYGYTF. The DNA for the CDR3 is TGTGCCAGCAGCTCCACCGGGACAGGGGGCGGCTATGGCTACACCTTC. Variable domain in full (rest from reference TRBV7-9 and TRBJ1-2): DTGVSQNPRHKITKRGQNVTFRCDPISEHNRLYWYRQTLGQGPEFLTYFQNEAQLEKSRLLSDRFSAERPKGSFSTLEIQRTEQGDSAMYLCASSSTGTGGGYGYTFGSGTRLTVV.

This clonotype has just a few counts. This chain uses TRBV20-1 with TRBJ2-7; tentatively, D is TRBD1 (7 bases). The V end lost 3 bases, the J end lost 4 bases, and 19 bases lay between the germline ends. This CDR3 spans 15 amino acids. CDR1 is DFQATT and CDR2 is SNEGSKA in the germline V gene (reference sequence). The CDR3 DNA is TGCAGTGCTAGGCTAGAGGAGGGGGCCACATACGAGCAGTACTTC. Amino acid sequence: CSARLEEGATYEQYF.

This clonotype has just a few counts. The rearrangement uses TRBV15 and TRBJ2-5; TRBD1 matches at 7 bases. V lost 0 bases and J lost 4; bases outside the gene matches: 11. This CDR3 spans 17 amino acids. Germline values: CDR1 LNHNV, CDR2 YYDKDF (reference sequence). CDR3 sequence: CATSRDTSGNRGETQYF. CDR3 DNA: TGTGCCACCAGCAGAGATACATCGGGGAACAGGGGAGAGACCCAGTACTTC. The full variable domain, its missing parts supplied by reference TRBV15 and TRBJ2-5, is DAMVIQNPRYQVTQFGKPVTLSCSQTLNHNVMYWYQQKSSQAPKLLFHYYDKDFNNEADTPDNFQSRRPNTSFCFLDIRSPGLGDTAMYLCATSRDTSGNRGETQYFGPGTRLLVL.

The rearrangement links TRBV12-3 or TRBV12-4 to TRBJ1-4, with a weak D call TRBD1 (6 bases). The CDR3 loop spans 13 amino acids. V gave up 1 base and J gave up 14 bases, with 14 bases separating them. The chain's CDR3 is CASSLGQAHGLFF. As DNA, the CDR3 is TGTGCCAGCAGTTTAGGACAGGCACATGGTCTGTTTTTT.

This CDR3 reads CASSQRQGFTANTEAFF. CDR3 bases: TGCGCCAGCAGCCAACGTCAAGGCTTCACAGCTAACACTGAAGCTTTCTTT. This rearrangement joins TRBV4-1 to TRBJ1-1; no clear D. This CDR3 has 17 amino acids. V was pared by 2 bases and J by 2 bases, with 18 bases between. Germline V gene sequence: CDR1 MGHRA, CDR2 YSYEKL.

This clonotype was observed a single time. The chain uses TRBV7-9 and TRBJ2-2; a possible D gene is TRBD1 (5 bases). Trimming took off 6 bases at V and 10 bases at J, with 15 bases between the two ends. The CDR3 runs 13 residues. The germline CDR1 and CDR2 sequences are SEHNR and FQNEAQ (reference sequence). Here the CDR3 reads CASSIGHPMELFF. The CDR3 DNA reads TGTGCCAGCAGTATCGGACACCCTATGGAGCTGTTTTTT.

The CDR3 is CASSGGGVFETQYF. In nucleotides, the CDR3 is TGTGCCAGCAGCGGCGGAGGGGTGTTTGAGACCCAGTACTTC. The V call is TRBV10-3, the J call TRBJ2-5; tentatively, D is TRBD2 (6 bases). CDR3 length equals 14 residues. Germline CDR1 is ENHRY and CDR2 is SYGVKD. Between the trimmed V and J ends, which lost 10 bases and 5 bases, there was a span of 20 bases.

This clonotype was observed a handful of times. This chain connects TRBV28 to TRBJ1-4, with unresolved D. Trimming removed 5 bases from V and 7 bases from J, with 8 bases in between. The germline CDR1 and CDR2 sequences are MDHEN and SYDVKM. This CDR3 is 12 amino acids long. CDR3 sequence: CASSPRAEKLFF. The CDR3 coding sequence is TGTGCCAGCAGTCCCCGGGCTGAAAAACTGTTTTTT.

CDR3 nucleotides: TGTGCCAGCAGTCCACTAGGACAGGGGTCCGAAAAACTGTTTTTT. It codes for CASSPLGQGSEKLFF. The chain is built from TRBV2 and TRBJ1-4, with 9 bases identical to TRBD1. J lost 8 bases, V lost 5 bases, and 9 bases had no gene match. From germline, CDR1 is SNHLY and CDR2 FYNNEI. This CDR3 comprises 15 residues.

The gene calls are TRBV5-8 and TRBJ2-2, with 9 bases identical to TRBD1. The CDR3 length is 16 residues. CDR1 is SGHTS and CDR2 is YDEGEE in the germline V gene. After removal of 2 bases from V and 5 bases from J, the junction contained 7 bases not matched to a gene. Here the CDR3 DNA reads TGTGCCAGCAGCTTCCTCGGGACAGGGCGAACCGGGGAGCTGTTTTTT. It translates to CASSFLGTGRTGELFF.

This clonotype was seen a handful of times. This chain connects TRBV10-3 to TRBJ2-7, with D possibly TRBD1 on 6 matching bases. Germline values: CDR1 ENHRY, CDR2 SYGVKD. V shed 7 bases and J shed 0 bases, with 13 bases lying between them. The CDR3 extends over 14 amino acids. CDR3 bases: TGTGCCATCAAAATCGGGACAAGCTCCTACGAGCAGTACTTC. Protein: CAIKIGTSSYEQYF.

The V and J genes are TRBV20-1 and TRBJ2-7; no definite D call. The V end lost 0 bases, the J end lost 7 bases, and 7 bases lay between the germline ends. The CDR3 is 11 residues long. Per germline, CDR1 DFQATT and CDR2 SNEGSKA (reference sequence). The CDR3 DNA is TGCAGTGCTAGAGAAGTCCCTGAGCAGTACTTC. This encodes CSAREVPEQYF.

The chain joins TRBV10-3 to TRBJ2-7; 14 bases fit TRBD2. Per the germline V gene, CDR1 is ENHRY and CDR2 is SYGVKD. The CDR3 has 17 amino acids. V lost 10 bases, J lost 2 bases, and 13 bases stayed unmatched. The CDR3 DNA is TGTGCCAGCAGCCCCGGACTAGCGGGAGGTTGGGCCTACGAGCAGTACTTC. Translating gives CASSPGLAGGWAYEQYF.

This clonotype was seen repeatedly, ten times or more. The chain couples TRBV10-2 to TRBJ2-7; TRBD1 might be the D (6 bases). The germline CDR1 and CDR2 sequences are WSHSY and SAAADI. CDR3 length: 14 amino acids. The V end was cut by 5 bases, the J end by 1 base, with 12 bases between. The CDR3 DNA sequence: TGCGCCAGCAGTAAGCAACAGGGATCCTACGAGCAGTACTTC. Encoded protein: CASSKQQGSYEQYF.

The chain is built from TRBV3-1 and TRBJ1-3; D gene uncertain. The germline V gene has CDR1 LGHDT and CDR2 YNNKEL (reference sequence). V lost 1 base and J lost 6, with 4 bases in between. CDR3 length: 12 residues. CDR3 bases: TGTGCCAGCAGCCAAGGTCCAAACACCATATATTTT. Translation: CASSQGPNTIYF.

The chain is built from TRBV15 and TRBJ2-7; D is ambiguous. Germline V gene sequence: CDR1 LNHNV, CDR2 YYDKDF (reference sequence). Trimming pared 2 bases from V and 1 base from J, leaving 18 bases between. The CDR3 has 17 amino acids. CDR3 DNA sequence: TGTGCCACCAGCAGAATCCCGCCTCCGAACCTATCCTACGAGCAGTACTTC. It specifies CATSRIPPPNLSYEQYF.

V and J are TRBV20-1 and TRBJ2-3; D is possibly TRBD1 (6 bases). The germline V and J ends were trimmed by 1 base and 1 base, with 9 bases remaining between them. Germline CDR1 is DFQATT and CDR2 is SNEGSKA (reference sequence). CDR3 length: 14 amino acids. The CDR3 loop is CSARVSGGTDTQYF. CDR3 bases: TGCAGTGCTAGAGTGTCAGGGGGCACAGATACGCAGTATTTT.